One sample yielded the 2 T cell receptor beta chains listed below, sequenced in a study of T cell responses to AZD1222 COVID-19 vaccine. Data came from immunoSEQ multiplex PCR; TCRdb stores just in-frame clones and leaves some out. The sample consists of under 200,000 clones, 90% to 95% of them appearing once. The material sequenced was peripheral blood, taken 28 days after the second dose of the MenACWY control vaccine. The receptors were sampled from an adult who received the MenACWY meningococcal vaccine as a control.

The chain is built from TRBV5-1 and TRBJ1-3; weak D call: TRBD1 (5 bases). Deletions cut 4 bases from V and 2 bases from J, with 16 bases between. The V gene's germline CDR1 is SGHRS and CDR2 YFSETQ. CDR3 size: 16 residues. In nucleotides, the CDR3 is TGCGCCAGCAGCCCGGCGGGGGAAACTACTGGAAACACCATATATTTT. Protein product: CASSPAGETTGNTIYF.

The chain carries TRBV19 and TRBJ2-1, with TRBD2 identical over 7 bases. J lost 7 bases, V lost 7 bases, and 13 bases had no gene match. The CDR3 extends over 15 amino acids. Germline-derived CDR1 and CDR2 are LNHDA and SQIVND (reference sequence). The CDR3 spells CASKLREGLDNEQFF. The DNA of the CDR3 is TGTGCCAGTAAGTTAAGGGAGGGCCTAGATAATGAGCAGTTCTTC.